This T cell receptor beta chain was found in a study of cytomegalovirus exposure and HLA in healthy donors. Notes on the study in general: The study carried out a later analysis of TCR beta sequences. It associated some 18,000 of them with specific HLA alleles at a false discovery rate of 0.05. The study flagged around 150 TCR beta chains as cytomegalovirus-associated.

A remark on this clone: The antigen remains unidentified.

The CDR3 contains 14 residues. CDR1 and CDR2 from the germline V gene are MNHEY and SVGAGI. The V end lost 7 bases, the J end lost 4 bases, and 16 bases lay between the germline ends. Primers: 60 Vbeta forward and 13 Jbeta reverse. TCRdb keeps only in-frame clones here, not all; method: immunoSEQ multiplex PCR. The data show 95,000 to 150,000 clones, with 65% to 85% seen just once and about 2.8% held by the top ten. This clonotype was sampled from a middle-aged woman in good health and CMV-seropositive. Material: PBMCs. The genes are TRBV6-5 and TRBJ1-2; D perhaps matches TRBD1 (6 bases). CDR3 bases: TGTGCCAGCACCGATACAGGGTCCCTCTATGGCTACACCTTC. This sequence encodes CASTDTGSLYGYTF.